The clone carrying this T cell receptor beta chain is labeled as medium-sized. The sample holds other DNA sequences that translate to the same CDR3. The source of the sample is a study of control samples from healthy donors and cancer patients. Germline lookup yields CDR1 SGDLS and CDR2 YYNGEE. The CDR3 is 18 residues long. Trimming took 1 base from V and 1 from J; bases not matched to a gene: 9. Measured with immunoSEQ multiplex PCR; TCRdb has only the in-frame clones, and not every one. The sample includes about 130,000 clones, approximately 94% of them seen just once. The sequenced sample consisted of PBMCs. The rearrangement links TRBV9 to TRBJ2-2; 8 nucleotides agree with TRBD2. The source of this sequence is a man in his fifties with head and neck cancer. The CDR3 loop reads CASSVRRFGGENTGELFF. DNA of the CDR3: TGTGCCAGCAGCGTAAGGAGGTTCGGGGGGGAGAACACCGGGGAGCTGTTTTTT.